A selection of T cell receptor beta chains follows, all from one sample in a study of OX40 agonist ivuxolimab in advanced cancers. The table came from immunoSEQ multiplex PCR; TCRdb's copy has only in-frame clones and leaves some out. Here the sample spans over 80,000 clones, 80% to 95% being singletons. The source material was CD4+ or CD8+ T cells sorted from blood, sampled in a trial of the OX40 agonist ivuxolimab. Every receptor here comes from an adult with an advanced solid tumor such as melanoma, head and neck, liver or kidney cancer. Both conserved end residues are part of each CDR3. Each record gives: J gene, D gene, clone size, V gene, CDR3 protein, CDR3 DNA. The D gene is left open where the match is weak. Expanded clones are given a class, and other clones once, few, many or no size at all.

J: TRBJ2-3; D: -; size: -; V: TRBV28; CDR3: CASTPNGISTDTQYF; DNA: TGTGCCAGCACCCCGAACGGAATTAGCACAGATACGCAGTATTTT
J: TRBJ2-5; D: -; size: -; V: TRBV9; CDR3: CASSPTLAGSETQYF; DNA: TGTGCCAGCAGCCCCACCCTGGCGGGGTCAGAGACCCAGTACTTC
J: TRBJ1-1; D: -; size: -; V: TRBV7-2; CDR3: CASTSGGARTEAFF; DNA: TGTGCCAGCACCTCCGGGGGTGCAAGGACTGAAGCTTTCTTT
J: TRBJ2-1; D: TRBD2; size: once; V: TRBV6-6; CDR3: CASRETSGNEQFF; DNA: TGTGCCAGCAGGGAGACTAGCGGTAATGAGCAGTTCTTC
J: TRBJ2-2; D: -; size: -; V: TRBV7-7; CDR3: CASRGHTNTGELFF; DNA: TGTGCTAGCCGAGGGCATACTAACACCGGGGAGCTGTTTTTT
J: TRBJ2-7; D: -; size: -; V: TRBV10-1; CDR3: CASPLQGSGNEQYF; DNA: TGCGCCAGCCCCCTACAAGGTAGCGGTAACGAGCAGTACTTC
J: TRBJ1-3; D: -; size: -; V: TRBV7-2; CDR3: CASSPRGGNTIYF; DNA: TGTGCCAGCAGCCCCAGGGGAGGAAACACCATATATTTT
J: TRBJ2-7; D: TRBD1; size: -; V: TRBV7-2; CDR3: CASSSGQGPYEQYF; DNA: TGTGCCAGCAGCTCGGGACAGGGGCCCTACGAGCAGTACTTC
J: TRBJ2-3; D: -; size: -; V: TRBV10-3; CDR3: CAISESPGTDTQYF; DNA: TGTGCCATCAGTGAAAGTCCAGGCACAGATACGCAGTATTTT
J: TRBJ2-2; D: -; size: -; V: TRBV5-1; CDR3: CASSLMGRSSGGELFF; DNA: TGCGCCAGCAGCTTAATGGGTCGGTCCTCGGGCGGGGAGCTGTTTTTT
J: TRBJ1-5; D: -; size: -; V: TRBV19; CDR3: CASSPNYRRNQPQHF; DNA: TGTGCCAGTAGTCCAAATTACAGGAGGAATCAGCCCCAGCATTTT
J: TRBJ1-3; D: TRBD1; size: -; V: TRBV19; CDR3: CASSLGTGATGNTIYF; DNA: TGTGCCAGTAGTCTCGGGACAGGTGCAACTGGAAACACCATATATTTT
J: TRBJ2-6; D: TRBD1; size: -; V: TRBV10-3; CDR3: CAIRTGTGTSGANVLTF; DNA: TGTGCCATCAGGACCGGGACAGGCACCTCTGGGGCCAACGTCCTGACTTTC
J: TRBJ2-1; D: -; size: -; V: TRBV5-4; CDR3: CASSLTGASYNEQFF; DNA: TGTGCCAGCAGCTTGACAGGCGCCTCTTACAATGAGCAGTTCTTC
J: TRBJ2-7; D: -; size: -; V: TRBV5-3; CDR3: CASSLDYFYEQYF; DNA: TGTGCCAGCAGCCTGGACTATTTCTACGAGCAGTACTTC
J: TRBJ2-2; D: -; size: -; V: TRBV5-1; CDR3: CASGESARVSGELFF; DNA: TGCGCCAGCGGAGAGAGTGCCAGGGTTTCCGGGGAGCTGTTTTTT
J: TRBJ1-3; D: TRBD1; size: -; V: TRBV19; CDR3: CASSLRQGTNTIYF; DNA: TGTGCCAGTAGTCTCCGACAGGGGACGAACACCATATATTTT
J: TRBJ2-5; D: -; size: -; V: TRBV19; CDR3: CASRLRPGETQYF; DNA: TGTGCCAGTCGCCTCAGGCCAGGGGAGACCCAGTACTTC
J: TRBJ1-4; D: TRBD1; size: -; V: TRBV11-2; CDR3: CASSPGQGGEKLFF; DNA: TGTGCCAGCAGCCCCGGACAGGGGGGTGAAAAACTGTTTTTT
J: TRBJ2-5; D: TRBD2; size: -; V: TRBV18; CDR3: CASSPQGGQETQYF; DNA: TGTGCCAGCTCACCACAGGGAGGGCAAGAGACCCAGTACTTC
J: TRBJ2-7; D: -; size: -; V: TRBV27; CDR3: CASSDRDMTYEQYF; DNA: TGTGCCAGCAGTGACCGGGACATGACCTACGAGCAGTACTTC
J: TRBJ2-7; D: -; size: -; V: TRBV7-3; CDR3: CASSFGIGGTPYEQYF; DNA: TGTGCCAGCAGCTTTGGGATAGGGGGGACCCCCTACGAGCAGTACTTC
J: TRBJ2-7; D: -; size: few; V: TRBV2; CDR3: CASSALLTGLGF; DNA: TGTGCCAGCAGTGCCCTGCTGACGGGACTGGGATTC
J: TRBJ2-2; D: -; size: -; V: TRBV6-6; CDR3: CASSQTYTGELFF; DNA: TGTGCCAGCAGTCAGACCTACACCGGGGAGCTGTTTTTT
J: TRBJ2-7; D: TRBD2; size: -; V: TRBV11-1; CDR3: CASSRWSSGTYEQYF; DNA: TGTGCCAGCAGTCGGTGGTCTAGCGGAACCTACGAGCAGTACTTC
J: TRBJ2-5; D: -; size: -; V: TRBV2; CDR3: CASRKVYRVGDQETQYF; DNA: TGTGCCAGCCGGAAGGTTTACAGGGTTGGGGACCAAGAGACCCAGTACTTC
J: TRBJ2-5; D: -; size: -; V: TRBV5-8; CDR3: CASSSGWGTQYF; DNA: TGTGCCAGCAGCTCTGGCTGGGGGACCCAGTACTTC
J: TRBJ2-2; D: TRBD2; size: -; V: TRBV5-6; CDR3: CASRPGLAGRNTGELFF; DNA: TGTGCCAGCAGACCAGGACTAGCGGGGAGGAACACCGGGGAGCTGTTTTTT
J: TRBJ2-7; D: -; size: -; V: TRBV5-1; CDR3: CASSPQGPSYEQYF; DNA: TGCGCCAGCAGCCCGCAAGGGCCCTCCTACGAGCAGTACTTC
J: TRBJ1-6; D: -; size: once; V: TRBV28; CDR3: CASSFAGLNNSPLHF; DNA: TGTGCCAGCAGTTTCGCGGGACTTAATAATTCACCCCTCCACTTT
J: TRBJ2-4; D: TRBD1; size: -; V: TRBV7-2; CDR3: CASSLMPGGWNIQYF; DNA: TGTGCCAGCAGCTTAATGCCAGGGGGCTGGAACATTCAGTACTTC
J: TRBJ2-6; D: -; size: -; V: TRBV4-1; CDR3: CASSQDTGSSGANVLTF; DNA: TGCGCCAGCAGCCAAGATACAGGGTCCTCTGGGGCCAACGTCCTGACTTTC
J: TRBJ1-5; D: -; size: -; V: TRBV6-5; CDR3: CASSYSVRAQPQHF; DNA: TGTGCCAGCAGTTATTCGGTAAGGGCCCAGCCCCAGCATTTT
J: TRBJ1-2; D: TRBD1; size: -; V: TRBV10-3; CDR3: CAISESGQGAGYTF; DNA: TGTGCCATCAGTGAGTCGGGGCAGGGGGCTGGCTACACCTTC
J: TRBJ1-1; D: -; size: -; V: TRBV7-2; CDR3: CASSLQQGLYTEAFF; DNA: TGTGCCAGCAGCTTACAACAGGGCTTATACACTGAAGCTTTCTTT
J: TRBJ2-5; D: TRBD2; size: -; V: TRBV28; CDR3: CASSFSGARETQYF; DNA: TGTGCCAGCAGTTTTAGCGGGGCCAGGGAGACCCAGTACTTC
J: TRBJ1-6; D: TRBD1; size: few; V: TRBV28; CDR3: CASSEGQGVWSLHF; DNA: TGTGCCAGCAGTGAAGGACAGGGAGTGTGGTCCCTCCACTTT
J: TRBJ1-5; D: -; size: -; V: TRBV10-3; CDR3: CAISGGPEQPQHF; DNA: TGTGCCATCAGTGGAGGGCCGGAGCAGCCCCAGCATTTT
J: TRBJ2-5; D: -; size: once; V: TRBV28; CDR3: CASSLNPGVKGSQYF; DNA: TGTGCCAGCAGTCTGAACCCCGGGGTGAAAGGGTCCCAGTACTTC
J: TRBJ2-1; D: -; size: -; V: TRBV19; CDR3: CASRNYGDEQFF; DNA: TGTGCCAGTAGGAACTATGGCGATGAGCAGTTCTTC
J: TRBJ2-3; D: TRBD1; size: -; V: TRBV6-5; CDR3: CASRKTGIEDTQYF; DNA: TGTGCCAGCCGTAAGACAGGGATCGAAGATACGCAGTATTTT